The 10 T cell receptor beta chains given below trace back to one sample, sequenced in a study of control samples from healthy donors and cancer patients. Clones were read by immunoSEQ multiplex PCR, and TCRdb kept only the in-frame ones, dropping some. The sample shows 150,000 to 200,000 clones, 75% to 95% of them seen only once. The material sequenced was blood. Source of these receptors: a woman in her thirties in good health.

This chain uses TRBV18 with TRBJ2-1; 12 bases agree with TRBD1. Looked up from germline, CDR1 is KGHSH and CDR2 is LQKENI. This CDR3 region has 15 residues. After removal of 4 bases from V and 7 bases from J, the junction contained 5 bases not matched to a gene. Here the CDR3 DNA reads TGTGCCAGCTCACGGCCGGGACAGGGGGCGAATGAGCAGTTCTTC. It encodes CASSRPGQGANEQFF. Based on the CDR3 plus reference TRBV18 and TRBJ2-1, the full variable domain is NAGVMQNPRHLVRRRGQEARLRCSPMKGHSHVYWYRQLPEEGLKFMVYLQKENIIDESGMPKERFSAEFPKEGPSILRIQQVVRGDSAAYFCASSRPGQGANEQFFGPGTRLTVL.

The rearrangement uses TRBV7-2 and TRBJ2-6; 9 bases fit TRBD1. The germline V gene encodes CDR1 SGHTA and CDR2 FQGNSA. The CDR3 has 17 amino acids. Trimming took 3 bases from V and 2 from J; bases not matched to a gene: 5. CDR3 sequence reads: CASSFLTGGTGANVLTF. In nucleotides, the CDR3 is TGTGCCAGCAGCTTTCTTACAGGGGGCACTGGGGCCAACGTCCTGACTTTC.

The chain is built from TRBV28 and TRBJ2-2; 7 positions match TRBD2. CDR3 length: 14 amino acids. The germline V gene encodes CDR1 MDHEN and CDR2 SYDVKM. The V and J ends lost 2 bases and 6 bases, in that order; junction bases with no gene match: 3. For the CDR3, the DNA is TGTGCCAGCAGTTTAGGCGGGAGTCCCGGGGAGCTGTTTTTT. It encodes CASSLGGSPGELFF.

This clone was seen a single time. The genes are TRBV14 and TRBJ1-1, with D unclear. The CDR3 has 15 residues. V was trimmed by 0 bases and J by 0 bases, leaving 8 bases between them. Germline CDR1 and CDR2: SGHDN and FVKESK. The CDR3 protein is CASSQDRAMNTEAFF. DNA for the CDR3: TGTGCCAGCAGCCAAGATCGGGCGATGAACACTGAAGCTTTCTTT.

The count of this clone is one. DNA of the CDR3: TGTGCCAGCAGCTCCCAGGTCTATAATTCACCCCTCCACTTT. Amino acid sequence: CASSSQVYNSPLHF. V usage is TRBV7-2 and J usage is TRBJ1-6; D ambiguous. The length of the CDR3 is 14 residues. Trimming pared 4 bases from V and 3 bases from J, leaving 7 bases between. From germline, CDR1 is SGHTA and CDR2 FQGNSA.

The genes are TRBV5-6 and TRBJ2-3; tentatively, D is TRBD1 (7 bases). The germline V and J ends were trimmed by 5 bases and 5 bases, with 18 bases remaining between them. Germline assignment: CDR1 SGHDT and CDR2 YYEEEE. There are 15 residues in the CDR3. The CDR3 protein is CASSRETGLGDTQYF. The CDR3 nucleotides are TGTGCCAGCAGTCGGGAGACAGGGCTTGGAGATACGCAGTATTTT.

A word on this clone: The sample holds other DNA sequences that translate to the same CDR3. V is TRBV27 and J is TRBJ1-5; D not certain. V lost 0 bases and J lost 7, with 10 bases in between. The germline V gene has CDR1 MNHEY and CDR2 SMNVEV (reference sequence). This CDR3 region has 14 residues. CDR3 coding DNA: TGTGCCAGCAGTTTATCTCGGGGAGGGCAGCCCCAGCATTTT. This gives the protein CASSLSRGGQPQHF.

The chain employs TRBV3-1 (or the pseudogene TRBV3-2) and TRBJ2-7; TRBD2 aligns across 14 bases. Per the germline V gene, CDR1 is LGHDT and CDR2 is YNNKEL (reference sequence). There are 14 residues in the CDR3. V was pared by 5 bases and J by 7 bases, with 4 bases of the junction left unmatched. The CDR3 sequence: CASSSTSGRGEQYF. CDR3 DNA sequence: TGTGCCAGCAGCTCGACTAGCGGGAGGGGGGAGCAGTACTTC.

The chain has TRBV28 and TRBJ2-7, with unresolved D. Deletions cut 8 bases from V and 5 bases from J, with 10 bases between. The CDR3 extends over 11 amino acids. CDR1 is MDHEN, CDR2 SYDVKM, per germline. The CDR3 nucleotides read TGTGCCAGCGGTGAACGCCACGAGCAGTACTTC. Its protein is CASGERHEQYF.

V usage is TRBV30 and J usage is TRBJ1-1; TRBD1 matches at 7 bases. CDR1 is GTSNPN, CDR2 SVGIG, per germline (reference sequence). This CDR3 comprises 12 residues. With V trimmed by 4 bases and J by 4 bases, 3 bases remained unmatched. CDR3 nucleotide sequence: TGTGCCTGGATTCCAGGGGGCACTGAAGCTTTCTTT. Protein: CAWIPGGTEAFF. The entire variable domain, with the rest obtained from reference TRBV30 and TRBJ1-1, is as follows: SQTIHQWPATLVQPVGSPLSLECTVEGTSNPNLYWYRQAAGRGLQLLFYSVGIGQISSEVPQNLSASRPQDRQFILSSKKLLLSDSGFYLCAWIPGGTEAFFGQGTRLTVV.